A single sample is the source of the 27 T cell receptor beta chains below, sequenced in a study of Ad26.COV2.S vaccination and SARS-CoV-2 variants. Some clones are missing from TCRdb's copy, which holds only in-frame ones; the method was immunoSEQ multiplex PCR. The sample yields some 330,000 clones, almost 90% seen once. Documented treatment: some 19 received Ad26.COV2.S at low or high dose, single or two shots; 5 received placebo; per-sample allocation not given. Material that was analyzed had been drawn on day 63 after the first vaccine or placebo injection. Sample: peripheral blood, taken in a trial of Ad26.COV2.S vaccine versus placebo. The receptors derive from a person between 18 and 59 years old who received the Ad26.COV2.S COVID-19 vaccine or a placebo.

The chain links TRBV7-9 to TRBJ1-1; D is undetermined. This CDR3 spans 15 amino acids. CDR1 is SEHNR, CDR2 FQNEAQ, per germline (reference sequence). Between the trimmed V and J ends, which lost 5 bases and 2 bases, there was a span of 15 bases. In DNA, the CDR3 is TGTGCCAGCAGCCTTAGCTCCGAAGGTAACACTGAAGCTTTCTTT. Translation gives CASSLSSEGNTEAFF.

V gene TRBV20-1 combines with J gene TRBJ1-1; D not resolved. Germline CDR1 is DFQATT and CDR2 is SNEGSKA (reference sequence). The germline V and J ends were trimmed by 3 bases and 5 bases, with 10 bases remaining between them. The CDR3 length is 12 residues. DNA of the CDR3: TGCAGTGCTAGTGGGATGGAGACTGAAGCTTTCTTT. Translated, it gives CSASGMETEAFF.

This clone was recorded once. The gene calls are TRBV19 and TRBJ1-2, with D hard to call. Germline V gene lookup returns CDR1 LNHDA and CDR2 SQIVND (reference sequence). V was trimmed by 5 bases and J by 11 bases, leaving 18 bases between them. CDR3 length equals 13 residues. The CDR3 protein is CASSAIEIPGYTF. In DNA form, the CDR3 reads TGTGCCAGTAGTGCCATCGAGATCCCAGGATACACCTTC.

V gene TRBV19 combines with J gene TRBJ1-4, with TRBD1 as a possible D gene (5 bases). The CDR3 has 15 amino acids. Trimming removed 7 bases from V and 7 bases from J, with 19 bases in between. CDR1 is LNHDA, CDR2 SQIVND, per germline (reference sequence). DNA for the CDR3: TGTGCCAGTACCCCGATGACAGCGGGAAGTGAAAAACTGTTTTTT. It is translated as CASTPMTAGSEKLFF.

The chain combines TRBV6-5 with TRBJ2-5, with no clear D. Germline-derived CDR1 and CDR2 are MNHEY and SVGAGI. The CDR3 extends over 15 amino acids. Deletions cut 0 bases from V and 0 bases from J, with 8 bases between. The CDR3 nucleotides are TGTGCCAGCAGTTACTCGGCCGAGAACCAAGAGACCCAGTACTTC. Protein: CASSYSAENQETQYF.

The V gene is TRBV19, the J gene TRBJ1-2, with D tentatively TRBD1 (6 bases). Trimming cost V 5 bases and J 4 bases, with 20 bases left between them. The CDR3 covers 16 residues. Germline CDR1 and CDR2: LNHDA and SQIVND (reference sequence). CDR3 sequence: CASSAPGGAGGYGYTF. CDR3 in DNA: TGTGCCAGTAGTGCCCCTGGGGGGGCCGGTGGCTATGGCTACACCTTC.

The J gene is TRBJ2-5, the V gene TRBV4-1; D unresolved. Germline values: CDR1 MGHRA, CDR2 YSYEKL. The CDR3 runs to 12 residues. V gave up 3 bases and J gave up 7 bases, with 9 bases separating them. Written as DNA, the CDR3 is TGCGCCAGCAGCCAGGCAGTCGGGACCCAGTACTTC. It yields the protein CASSQAVGTQYF.

The J gene is TRBJ2-3, the V gene TRBV19; D is undetermined. CDR1 and CDR2 (germline): LNHDA, SQIVND (reference sequence). This CDR3 has 15 residues. Trimming shortened V by 3 bases and J by 2 bases, and 12 bases separated the two germline ends. The CDR3 region is CASSMRSPYTDTQYF. CDR3 DNA sequence: TGTGCCAGTAGTATGAGATCGCCCTACACAGATACGCAGTATTTT.

The chain couples TRBV9 to TRBJ1-3; D unresolved. Germline V gene sequence: CDR1 SGDLS, CDR2 YYNGEE. The V and J ends lost 0 bases and 0 bases respectively, with 7 bases between them. CDR3 length: 15 residues. The CDR3 region is CASSVAGSSGNTIYF. The CDR3 coding sequence is TGTGCCAGCAGCGTAGCGGGGAGCTCTGGAAACACCATATATTTT.

The chain uses TRBV5-1 and TRBJ2-1; D possibly corresponds to TRBD2 (5 bases). Germline V gene lookup returns CDR1 SGHRS and CDR2 YFSETQ. The CDR3 is 15 residues long. Trimming left V 3 bases short and J 5 bases short, with 15 bases between. The CDR3 region is CASSYLSLTNNEQFF. The CDR3 DNA reads as TGCGCCAGCAGCTATTTGTCCTTGACTAACAATGAGCAGTTCTTC.

This chain links TRBV2 with TRBJ1-1; D gene unclear. CDR3 length: 16 amino acids. Trimming took off 0 bases at V and 1 base at J, with 12 bases between the two ends. Germline V CDR1 and CDR2: SNHLY, FYNNEI. CDR3 DNA sequence: TGTGCCAGCAGTGAAGCTGATAGAAGTAAGAACACTGAAGCTTTCTTT. It codes for CASSEADRSKNTEAFF.

The J gene is TRBJ1-1, the V gene TRBV6-5; D gene uncertain. Germline values: CDR1 MNHEY, CDR2 SVGAGI. This CDR3 contains 14 residues. The germline V and J ends were trimmed by 4 bases and 4 bases, with 13 bases remaining between them. Here the CDR3 reads CASSSPEGGTEAFF. CDR3 nucleotides: TGTGCCAGCAGTTCACCAGAGGGCGGCACTGAAGCTTTCTTT.

The sample holds a few counts of this clone. The gene calls are TRBV29-1 and TRBJ2-3, with D perhaps matching TRBD2 (5 bases). Looked up from germline, CDR1 is SQVTM and CDR2 is ANQGSEA. CDR3 length equals 12 residues. The germline V and J ends were trimmed by 6 bases and 2 bases, with 9 bases remaining between them. The CDR3 here is CSVPDSTDTQYF. In DNA form, the CDR3 reads TGCAGCGTACCGGACTCCACAGATACGCAGTATTTT.

This clone was detected only a few times. CDR3 coding DNA: TGTGCCAGCGCCCTTTTTTCTTGGGATAATGAGCAGTTCTTC. Translated: CASALFSWDNEQFF. V and J are TRBV27 and TRBJ2-1; D unresolved. There are 14 residues in the CDR3. Trimming cost V 8 bases and J 7 bases, with 18 bases left between them. Germline V lookup: CDR1 MNHEY, CDR2 SMNVEV (reference sequence).

V usage is TRBV11-3 and J usage is TRBJ2-1; possible D gene TRBD1, 5 bases. The CDR3 consists of 13 residues. The V gene's germline CDR1 is SGHNT and CDR2 YENEEA. V dropped 5 bases and J dropped 4 bases, with 9 bases sitting between them. DNA for the CDR3: TGTGCCAGCAGCGATGACAGATACAATGAGCAGTTCTTC. This encodes CASSDDRYNEQFF.

The chain employs TRBV11-3 and TRBJ1-2, with D uncertain. With 0 bases removed from V and 7 bases from J, the gap between germline ends came to 12 bases. There are 14 residues in the CDR3. Germline values: CDR1 SGHNT, CDR2 YENEEA. CDR3: CASSLDGSLGGYTF. The CDR3 region has the DNA TGTGCCAGCAGCTTAGACGGCAGTTTGGGTGGCTACACCTTC.

CDR3 loop: CASRVGNTGELFF. CDR3 bases: TGTGCCAGCAGGGTAGGGAACACCGGGGAGCTGTTTTTT. The chain employs TRBV12-3 or TRBV12-4 and TRBJ2-2; D is uncertain. The CDR3 totals 13 residues. With 6 bases removed from V and 1 base from J, the gap between germline ends came to 6 bases.

The rearrangement joins TRBV15 to TRBJ2-5; 11 bases are shared with TRBD2. Germline V gives CDR1 LNHNV, CDR2 YYDKDF (reference sequence). The CDR3 contains 19 residues. V lost 0 bases and J lost 2; bases outside the gene matches: 11. The CDR3 region is CATSRDRRNSGRVQETQYF. In DNA form, the CDR3 reads TGTGCCACCAGCAGAGATCGGAGGAATAGCGGGAGGGTTCAAGAGACCCAGTACTTC.

This chain joins TRBV9 and TRBJ2-3; D gene uncertain. CDR1 and CDR2 from the germline V gene are SGDLS and YYNGEE. Deletions cut 0 bases from V and 6 bases from J, with 8 bases between. The CDR3 length is 13 residues. CDR3 in amino acids: CASSVAPRDTQYF. The CDR3 DNA follows: TGTGCCAGCAGCGTAGCTCCCCGGGATACGCAGTATTTT.

This rearrangement joins TRBV18 to TRBJ2-5; D may be TRBD1 (6 bases). The CDR3 has 15 amino acids. The germline gives CDR1 KGHSH, CDR2 LQKENI. The ends were cut back, 3 bases at V and 2 bases at J, with 13 bases in the middle. CDR3 protein: CASSPADRRQETQYF. DNA of the CDR3: TGTGCCAGCTCACCCGCAGACAGGAGGCAAGAGACCCAGTACTTC.

The rearrangement joins TRBV7-9 to TRBJ1-2, with TRBD1 matching 7 bases. The CDR3 has 14 amino acids. The V segment lost 3 bases and the J segment 6 bases; nucleotides outside the gene matches: 7. The germline V gene encodes CDR1 SEHNR and CDR2 FQNEAQ (reference sequence). CDR3 DNA: TGTGCCAGCAGCTTCACCGGGACAGATAATGGCTACACCTTC. Protein sequence: CASSFTGTDNGYTF.

This clone was recorded only once. The CDR3 loop reads CASSEAFTGNTEAFF. CDR3 nucleotides: TGTGCCAGCAGTGAAGCTTTTACAGGGAACACTGAAGCTTTCTTT. The chain links TRBV2 to TRBJ1-1; possibly TRBD1 for D (5 bases). The V and J ends lost 0 bases and 1 base respectively, with 9 bases between them. The CDR3 length is 15 residues. The germline gives CDR1 SNHLY, CDR2 FYNNEI.

This chain uses TRBV19 with TRBJ2-2; tentative D call: TRBD2 (6 bases). The germline gives CDR1 LNHDA, CDR2 SQIVND (reference sequence). Trimming cost V 3 bases and J 7 bases, with 15 bases left between them. The CDR3 runs 15 residues. The CDR3 coding sequence is TGTGCCAGTAGTATCGGAGGGCCGATGGGCGGGGAGCTGTTTTTT. As protein: CASSIGGPMGGELFF. Based on the CDR3 plus reference TRBV19 and TRBJ2-2, the full variable domain is DGGITQSPKYLFRKEGQNVTLSCEQNLNHDAMYWYRQDPGQGLRLIYYSQIVNDFQKGDIAEGYSVSREKKESFPLTVTSAQKNPTAFYLCASSIGGPMGGELFFGEGSRLTVL.

A few counts support this clone. V gene TRBV7-9 combines with J gene TRBJ1-5; D is uncertain. Germline lookup yields CDR1 SEHNR and CDR2 FQNEAQ (reference sequence). This CDR3 comprises 12 residues. V lost 2 bases to trimming and J lost 12 bases, with 11 bases between them. CDR3 DNA sequence: TGTGCCAGCAGCTTACCCGGGCGGGACCAGCATTTT. This encodes CASSLPGRDQHF.

The V call is TRBV9, the J call TRBJ2-1; D is undetermined. The CDR3 runs to 15 residues. V gave up 1 base and J gave up 8 bases, with 16 bases separating them. The germline CDR1 and CDR2 sequences are SGDLS and YYNGEE. CDR3 loop: CASSVSNPWVDEQFF. The DNA of the CDR3 is TGTGCCAGCAGCGTAAGTAATCCTTGGGTCGATGAGCAGTTCTTC.

The chain has TRBV29-1 and TRBJ2-5, with 11 bases fitting TRBD1. V lost 6 bases to trimming and J lost 4 bases; unmatched junction nucleotides: 10. The CDR3 length is 15 residues. The germline V gene encodes CDR1 SQVTM and CDR2 ANQGSEA. The CDR3 DNA reads TGCAGCGTCGCCCGGACAGGGGGCTTGGGAGAGACCCAGTACTTC. Its protein product is CSVARTGGLGETQYF.

This rearrangement joins TRBV6-5 to TRBJ2-2, with 8 bases aligning to TRBD1. In germline, CDR1 is MNHEY, CDR2 SVGAGI. This CDR3 region has 16 residues. J lost 7 bases, V lost 4 bases, and 11 bases had no gene match. The CDR3 coding sequence is TGTGCCAGCAGTTCCCAGGGGGCCATGGGCATCGGGGAGCTGTTTTTT. It yields the protein CASSSQGAMGIGELFF.